These T cell receptor beta chains were read from a single sample in a study of cytotoxic CD8 clonotypes in ibrutinib-treated CLL. Data came from immunoSEQ multiplex PCR; TCRdb stores just in-frame clones and leaves some out. The sample gives some 28,000 clones, roughly 60% of which show up once; roughly 15% is in the top ten. The sequenced sample was PBMCs, obtained before ibrutinib treatment. The receptors originated from a human donor with chronic lymphocytic leukemia. The CDR3 runs from the conserved cysteine through the conserved F or W. A D gene is named only where the DNA matches it firmly. Where a row states a size, it is once, few, many or the class of an expanded clone; other rows omit it.

D gene | clone size | J gene | V gene | CDR3 DNA | CDR3 protein
NA | NA | TRBJ1-5 | TRBV11-2 | TGTGCCAGCAACGCAGGGGGCAATCAGCCCCAGCATTTT | CASNAGGNQPQHF
NA | NA | TRBJ2-1 | TRBV27 | TGTGCCAGCAGTTTTACTCAGGGCTACAATGAGCAGTTCTTC | CASSFTQGYNEQFF
NA | NA | TRBJ2-7 | TRBV15 | TGTGCCACCAGCACTAGACGGATCTCTCATCAGGAGCAGTACTTC | CATSTRRISHQEQYF
NA | few | TRBJ2-6 | TRBV2 | TGTGCCAGCAAGCAGGCTACCTCTGGGGCCAACGTCCTGACTTTC | CASKQATSGANVLTF
NA | few | TRBJ1-5 | TRBV7-2 | TGTGCCAGCAGCTCCAGGGAAGCTCAGCCCCAGCATTTT | CASSSREAQPQHF
NA | NA | TRBJ2-1 | TRBV2 | TGTGCCAGCAGTGAAACCGCCTACAATGAGCAGTTCTTC | CASSETAYNEQFF
NA | NA | TRBJ1-1 | TRBV2 | TGTGCCAGCAGTGGGCAGGGGTTGGTCACTGAAGCTTTCTTT | CASSGQGLVTEAFF
TRBD1 | NA | TRBJ2-5 | TRBV28 | TGTGCCAGCAGTGTGGACAGGTTCAATTTGAGAACCCAGTACTTC | CASSVDRFNLRTQYF
TRBD2 | NA | TRBJ2-3 | TRBV6-4 | TGTGCCAGCAGTGATCTAGCGGGGGGCACAGATACGCAGTATTTT | CASSDLAGGTDTQYF
NA | NA | TRBJ2-7 | TRBV7-9 | TGTGCCAGCAGCTTAATTGCCGGGTCCGAGCAGTACTTC | CASSLIAGSEQYF
TRBD2 | NA | TRBJ2-5 | TRBV7-9 | TGTGCCAGCAGCCACCCATCGGGGACTCCCTCGGGGGGCCAGTACTTC | CASSHPSGTPSGGQYF
TRBD1 | NA | TRBJ2-3 | TRBV9 | TGTGCCAGCAGCGACACAACAGGGGGGAATACGCAGTATTTT | CASSDTTGGNTQYF
TRBD1 | few | TRBJ2-7 | TRBV14 | TGTGCCAGCAGCCAAGTGCAGGGGGTTACCTACGAGCAGTACTTC | CASSQVQGVTYEQYF
TRBD1 | NA | TRBJ1-6 | TRBV6-5 | TGTGCCAGCAGTTATTCGACAGGGGGACCCCTCCACTTT | CASSYSTGGPLHF
NA | NA | TRBJ2-2 | TRBV28 | TGTGCCAGCAGTTTAATACCCGGGGAGCTGTTTTTT | CASSLIPGELFF